This note documents a single T cell receptor (beta chain) sequence. What it recognizes is unknown. Treatment specified: oral pan-JAK inhibitor, 5-10 mg twice daily. Peripheral blood and lesional scalp punch biopsies were taken from alopecia areata patients. PBMCs, the starting material, were the source of sorted CD4+ and CD8+ T cells. This CDR3 comprises 12 residues. CDR1 and CDR2 from the germline V gene are MNHEY and SVGAGI. V gave up 6 bases and J gave up 2 bases, with 8 bases separating them. This sample is drawn from a study of CD8+ T cells in alopecia areata. At the level of the study: Tofacitinib therapy lasting 6 to 18 months was followed by 6 months off drug. General study results and limits: The study found higher clonality in lesional than normal scalp, especially in alopecia totalis/universalis.

TCR sequencing used cDNA made by reverse transcription of extracted RNA. The method was immunoSEQ multiplex PCR; TCRdb's version includes in-frame clones alone and lacks a portion of them. The sample holds under 350,000 clones, roughly 60% seen once. The sequence was collected from a human donor with alopecia areata. The V gene is TRBV6-5, the J gene TRBJ2-7; D unresolved. Specimen: CD4+ T cells sorted from blood, collected at week 24, from a patient treated with tofacitinib. The CDR3 reads CASRDETYEQYF. In nucleotides, the CDR3 is TGTGCCAGCAGGGACGAGACCTACGAGCAGTACTTC.